This TCR beta chain was obtained from a study of blood T cells in healthy people across ages. Regarding the study as a whole: Since the PBMCs were unsorted, naive and antigen-experienced cells could not be conclusively compared.

With a J-beta primer mix and a sample-barcoded 5' primer, a second PCR ran roughly 6 to 11 cycles. Each CDR3 protein is one row after TCRdb ran MiXCR on the 5' RACE reads. Of 1,500,000 or so distinct CDR3 sequences listed, around 59% were seen once; the top ten hold 5% to 7%. Germline V gene data show CDR1 as MNHEY and CDR2 as SMNVEV (reference sequence). With 3 bases removed from V and 0 bases from J, the gap between germline ends came to 5 bases. The length of the CDR3 is 14 residues. Points on this clonotype: Its antigen remains unknown.

V gene TRBV27 combines with J gene TRBJ2-2, with unresolved D. The sample taken for sequencing was blood. This clonotype was sampled from a man aged 18 to 35 in good health. This CDR3 reads CASSFLTNTGELFF. In DNA, the CDR3 is TGTGCCAGCAGTTTCCTTACGAACACCGGGGAGCTGTTTTTT.